This T cell receptor beta chain was found in a study of human T cells and chemical hapten exposure. TCRdb fed the RACE reads into MiXCR, producing one record per CDR3 protein. The sample lists 90,000 to 120,000 distinct CDR3 sequences; approximately 11% were seen once. Noted time point: patch test 1, 2 weeks after DPC sensitization. Treatment in this sample: therapeutic diphenylcyclopropenone sensitization with weekly scalp DPC. With V trimmed by 6 bases and J by 0 bases, 13 bases remained unmatched. This CDR3 region has 19 residues. From germline, CDR1 is ENHRY and CDR2 SYGVKD. The sequence derives from a woman in her 40s with alopecia areata. Some clones in this sample may be carry-over from other donors' samples. The chain is built from TRBV10-3 and TRBJ2-3, with 12 bases lining up with TRBD2. The specimen comprised whole blood, sampled in connection with sensitization to the hapten diphenylcyclopropenone (DPC). The CDR3 region is CAISGTSGSKGISTDTQYF. The CDR3 region has the DNA TGTGCCATCAGCGGGACTAGCGGGTCAAAGGGTATAAGCACAGATACGCAGTATTTT.